Below, 6 T cell receptor beta chains from the same sample are listed, as sequenced in a study of OX40 agonist ivuxolimab in advanced cancers. Some clones are missing from TCRdb's copy, which holds only in-frame ones; the method was immunoSEQ multiplex PCR. The data show about 94,000 clones, roughly 91% seen once. The material was CD4+ or CD8+ T cells sorted from blood, obtained in a trial of the OX40 agonist ivuxolimab. These receptors came from an adult with an advanced solid tumor such as melanoma, head and neck, liver or kidney cancer.

This clone has a single count. V usage is TRBV5-1 and J usage is TRBJ2-2; possible D gene TRBD1, 6 bases. Germline loops: CDR1 SGHRS, CDR2 YFSETQ. Trimming removed 4 bases from V and 10 bases from J, with 14 bases in between. The CDR3 totals 13 residues. CDR3 in amino acids: CASSNQGFEELFF. CDR3 in DNA: TGCGCCAGCAGCAACCAGGGGTTCGAGGAGCTGTTTTTT. The variable domain in full, with the rest retrieved from reference TRBV5-1 and TRBJ2-2, is KAGVTQTPRYLIKTRGQQVTLSCSPISGHRSVSWYQQTPGQGLQFLFEYFSETQRNKGNFPGRFSGRQFSNSRSEMNVSTLELGDSALYLCASSNQGFEELFFGEGSRLTVL.

The V gene is TRBV4-2, the J gene TRBJ2-3; D assignment may be TRBD1 or TRBD2 (5 bases each). Per germline, CDR1 LGHNA and CDR2 YNFKEQ. This CDR3 has 14 residues. The ends were cut back, 3 bases at V and 5 bases at J, with 12 bases in the middle. CDR3 DNA sequence: TGTGCCAGCAGCCAGGACGGGGCCAAAGATACGCAGTATTTT. Protein sequence: CASSQDGAKDTQYF.

The V and J genes are TRBV10-3 and TRBJ1-2; 11 nucleotides align to TRBD1. Germline V gene data show CDR1 as ENHRY and CDR2 as SYGVKD. The CDR3 extends over 13 amino acids. After removal of 10 bases from V and 8 bases from J, the junction contained 9 bases not matched to a gene. For the CDR3, the DNA is TGTGCCACTAGGACAGGGGGCCAGAGGGGCTACACCTTC. Protein sequence: CATRTGGQRGYTF.

The chain carries TRBV25-1 and TRBJ2-3, with D unclear. Germline CDR1 reads MGHDK; CDR2 reads SYGVNS. V was pared by 1 base and J by 1 base, with 18 bases between. The CDR3 is 18 amino acids. The CDR3 loop is CASSESRTERTRTDTQYF. CDR3 nucleotides: TGTGCCAGCAGTGAATCTCGAACTGAAAGAACCCGCACAGATACGCAGTATTTT. Full variable domain (rest looked up from reference TRBV25-1 and TRBJ2-3): EADIYQTPRYLVIGTGKKITLECSQTMGHDKMYWYQQDPGMELHLIHYSYGVNSTEKGDLSSESTVSRIRTEHFPLTLESARPSHTSQYLCASSESRTERTRTDTQYFGPGTRLTVL.

The genes are TRBV19 and TRBJ1-6; D call uncertain. The germline CDR1 and CDR2 sequences are LNHDA and SQIVND (reference sequence). The CDR3 is 13 amino acids. Trimming took 5 bases from V and 10 from J, leaving 12 bases between them. CDR3 sequence (DNA): TGTGCCAGTAGTGAATTTGTTGGATCACCCCTCCACTTT. Protein sequence: CASSEFVGSPLHF.

The chain joins TRBV13 to TRBJ2-5, with 7 bases that match TRBD1. CDR1 and CDR2 from the germline V gene are PRHDT and FYEKMQ (reference sequence). The CDR3 runs 16 residues. V trimming: 5 bases; J trimming: 0 bases; junction bases outside the gene matches: 9. CDR3 nucleotides: TGTGCCAGCAGCCTCTACAGGGGACAGTACCAAGAGACCCAGTACTTC. Its protein is CASSLYRGQYQETQYF.